Below, 26 T cell receptor beta chains from the same sample are listed, as sequenced in a study of OX40 agonist ivuxolimab in advanced cancers. Method: immunoSEQ multiplex PCR; TCRdb's copy keeps in-frame clones and lacks some. The profile covers some 80,000 clones, with roughly 84% appearing a single time and 0.72% taken by the ten largest. Source: CD4+ or CD8+ T cells sorted from blood, taken in a trial of the OX40 agonist ivuxolimab. These receptors came from an adult with an advanced solid tumor such as melanoma, head and neck, liver or kidney cancer.

The J gene is TRBJ2-2, the V gene TRBV13; D may be TRBD2 (6 bases). V was shortened by 2 bases and J by 7 bases, with 8 bases between the two germline ends. Germline V CDR1 and CDR2: PRHDT, FYEKMQ (reference sequence). The length of the CDR3 is 13 residues. The CDR3 reads CASSLRRGGELFF. The CDR3 DNA sequence: TGTGCCAGCAGCTTACGGAGGGGCGGGGAGCTGTTTTTT.

The chain is built from TRBV19 and TRBJ1-1; tentative D call: TRBD1 (5 bases). From germline, CDR1 is LNHDA and CDR2 SQIVND (reference sequence). V gave up 6 bases and J gave up 1 base, with 9 bases separating them. CDR3 length: 13 residues. The CDR3 reads CASRGPRNTEAFF. The CDR3 DNA follows: TGTGCCAGTAGGGGACCGAGGAACACTGAAGCTTTCTTT.

The chain has TRBV2 and TRBJ1-6, with D maybe TRBD1 (6 bases). The length of the CDR3 is 12 residues. Per the germline V gene, CDR1 is SNHLY and CDR2 is FYNNEI. Trimming cost V 7 bases and J 8 bases, with 9 bases left between them. The DNA of the CDR3 is TGTGCCAGCAACAGGGACGATTCACCCCTCCACTTT. Translation gives CASNRDDSPLHF.

This chain links TRBV5-1 with TRBJ2-3; 10 nucleotides match TRBD1. Germline CDR1 is SGHRS and CDR2 is YFSETQ. The CDR3 is made up of 14 amino acids. Trimming at V came to 3 bases and at J to 9 bases, leaving 7 bases not matched to a gene. The CDR3 nucleotides read TGCGCCAGCAGCTGGGACAGGGGACCCGGGACGCAGTATTTT. Its translation is CASSWDRGPGTQYF.

This clone was counted a single time. The CDR3 nucleotides read TGTGCCAGTAATGTAGCAGGGATTAACTATGGCTACACCTTC. This translates into CASNVAGINYGYTF. The chain is built from TRBV19 and TRBJ1-2, with TRBD1 as a possible D gene (5 bases). Germline V gene sequence: CDR1 LNHDA, CDR2 SQIVND (reference sequence). CDR3 size: 14 residues. Trimming took off 7 bases at V and 1 base at J, with 13 bases between the two ends.

The chain links TRBV6-1 to TRBJ1-2; 12 bases align to TRBD1. The germline gives CDR1 MNHNS, CDR2 SASEGT. J gave up 7 bases and V 4 bases, and 13 bases lay outside the gene matches. This CDR3 has 17 residues. The CDR3 DNA sequence: TGTGCCAGCAGTGGGGGGGGACAGGGGGCGCGTTTAAGTGGCTACACCTTC. Protein product: CASSGGGQGARLSGYTF.

The chain recombines TRBV7-2 with TRBJ1-1; unclear D gene. This CDR3 has 13 residues. CDR1 and CDR2 from the germline V gene are SGHTA and FQGNSA. The germline V and J ends were trimmed by 9 bases and 1 base, with 12 bases remaining between them. For the CDR3, the DNA is TGTGCCAGTCACGCCAGATCGAACACTGAAGCTTTCTTT. Translation gives CASHARSNTEAFF.

The chain carries TRBV10-3 and TRBJ2-1; D might be TRBD1 or TRBD2, each matching 5 bases. The length of the CDR3 is 16 residues. The germline V gene encodes CDR1 ENHRY and CDR2 SYGVKD. The V gene lost 6 bases and the J gene lost 8 bases, with 23 bases spanning the gap. In DNA, the CDR3 is TGTGCCATCAGCGGGCCGGGGCTAGAAGTGCGACATGAGCAGTTCTTC. It codes for CAISGPGLEVRHEQFF.

The rearrangement uses TRBV5-4 and TRBJ1-4, with unresolved D. Trimming pared 4 bases from V and 7 bases from J, leaving 14 bases between. This CDR3 contains 14 residues. Germline CDR1 is SGHNT and CDR2 is YYREEE (reference sequence). DNA of the CDR3: TGTGCCAGCAGCCAACAGAAAGGATTTGAAAAACTGTTTTTT. Protein sequence: CASSQQKGFEKLFF.

The gene calls are TRBV20-1 and TRBJ2-1; D unresolved. The germline V and J ends were trimmed by 3 bases and 4 bases, with 4 bases remaining between them. The CDR3 is 11 residues long. In germline, CDR1 is DFQATT, CDR2 SNEGSKA (reference sequence). The CDR3 DNA follows: TGCAGTGCTAGGGGTTACAATGAGCAGTTCTTC. Amino acids: CSARGYNEQFF.

This clone was detected only a few times. The J gene is TRBJ2-5, the V gene TRBV2; D is perhaps TRBD1 or TRBD2 (5 bases each). The CDR3 totals 13 residues. Germline CDR1 reads SNHLY; CDR2 reads FYNNEI. V was clipped by 7 bases and J by 4 bases, with 13 bases between them. The CDR3 sequence is CASNFQGPETQYF. The CDR3 nucleotides read TGTGCCAGCAACTTCCAGGGACCAGAGACCCAGTACTTC.

In the case of this clone: At one end the junction does not follow the germline gene, possibly because of a read error. The rearrangement joins TRBV7-7 to TRBJ2-5; 7 bases are a match to TRBD2. The CDR3 runs to 13 residues. The V gene's germline CDR1 is SSHAT and CDR2 FNYEAQ (reference sequence). The CDR3 is CASSRSGEETQYF. The CDR3, as DNA: TGTGCTAGCAGCCGAAGCGGGGAAGAGACCCAGTACTTC.

The chain has TRBV18 and TRBJ2-5, with a weak D call TRBD1 (6 bases). Germline V CDR1 and CDR2: KGHSH, LQKENI. CDR3 length: 14 residues. V shed 6 bases and J shed 5 bases, with 16 bases lying between them. In nucleotides, the CDR3 is TGTGCCAGCTCCCGAGACAGGACTGTGGAGACCCAGTACTTC. Its translation: CASSRDRTVETQYF. The whole variable domain, remainder taken from reference TRBV18 and TRBJ2-5, is NAGVMQNPRHLVRRRGQEARLRCSPMKGHSHVYWYRQLPEEGLKFMVYLQKENIIDESGMPKERFSAEFPKEGPSILRIQQVVRGDSAAYFCASSRDRTVETQYFGPGTRLLVL.

This clone has more than one count but fewer than ten. The chain joins TRBV5-1 to TRBJ1-5, with no clear D. The V and J ends lost 0 bases and 5 bases respectively, with 9 bases between them. Germline V gives CDR1 SGHRS, CDR2 YFSETQ. The CDR3 totals 14 residues. CDR3 sequence reads: CASSLGEADQPQHF. DNA for the CDR3: TGCGCCAGCAGCTTGGGGGAAGCGGATCAGCCCCAGCATTTT.

This CDR3 reads CAWRSSRGHLYNEQFF. CDR3 coding DNA: TGTGCCTGGAGGAGCAGTAGAGGACACCTCTACAATGAGCAGTTCTTC. The V call is TRBV30, the J call TRBJ2-1; perhaps TRBD1 as D (5 bases). The CDR3 length is 16 residues. Looked up from germline, CDR1 is GTSNPN and CDR2 is SVGIG (reference sequence). V was shortened by 3 bases and J by 3 bases, with 18 bases between the two germline ends.

The chain recombines TRBV19 with TRBJ1-5, with D unresolved. Germline CDR1 reads LNHDA; CDR2 reads SQIVND (reference sequence). Trimming shortened V by 7 bases and J by 0 bases, and 13 bases separated the two germline ends. CDR3 length: 15 amino acids. In DNA, the CDR3 is TGTGCCAGTAAACTTGTGCATTTTAGCAATCAGCCCCAGCATTTT. Protein sequence: CASKLVHFSNQPQHF.

The chain couples TRBV11-2 to TRBJ2-2, with TRBD2 as a possible D gene (6 bases). The CDR3 loop spans 15 amino acids. V dropped 5 bases and J dropped 0 bases, with 10 bases sitting between them. CDR1 SGHAT and CDR2 FQNNGV come from the germline V gene. CDR3 nucleotide sequence: TGTGCCAGCAGCCGTGCGGGGCCGAACACCGGGGAGCTGTTTTTT. Translated: CASSRAGPNTGELFF.

V is TRBV7-2 and J is TRBJ2-5; 10 nucleotides line up with TRBD2. The J segment lost 5 bases and the V segment lost 6 bases, leaving 9 bases of the junction unmatched. Germline loops: CDR1 SGHTA, CDR2 FQGNSA. The CDR3 is made up of 15 amino acids. CDR3 sequence reads: CASRDGLADRETQYF. The DNA of the CDR3 is TGTGCCAGCAGAGACGGACTAGCGGATCGGGAGACCCAGTACTTC.

The chain links TRBV5-1 to TRBJ2-7, with 8 nucleotides matching TRBD1. The germline gives CDR1 SGHRS, CDR2 YFSETQ. The CDR3 covers 14 residues. With 0 bases clipped from V and 5 bases from J, the junction kept 4 bases outside the gene matches. CDR3 in DNA: TGCGCCAGCAGCTTGGTCGGACAGGGACACGAGCAGTACTTC. Protein sequence: CASSLVGQGHEQYF.

V is TRBV19 and J is TRBJ1-1; D might be TRBD1 (5 bases). V was shortened by 6 bases and J by 5 bases, with 13 bases between the two germline ends. The CDR3 has 13 residues. Germline lookup yields CDR1 LNHDA and CDR2 SQIVND (reference sequence). The CDR3 sequence is CASRGKGRTEAFF. As DNA, the CDR3 is TGTGCCAGTAGGGGAAAGGGGCGGACTGAAGCTTTCTTT.

The chain recombines TRBV2 with TRBJ1-2; D gene uncertain. Germline-derived CDR1 and CDR2 are SNHLY and FYNNEI. Trimming stripped 0 bases from V and 8 bases from J, with 13 bases between. The CDR3 consists of 14 residues. CDR3 protein: CASSEAENSGGYTF. In DNA, the CDR3 is TGTGCCAGCAGTGAAGCGGAAAACAGCGGAGGCTACACCTTC.

The chain uses TRBV11-2 and TRBJ2-7; TRBD1 agrees at 12 bases. Germline values: CDR1 SGHAT, CDR2 FQNNGV. The CDR3 is 16 residues long. With 4 bases clipped from V and 6 bases from J, the junction kept 10 bases outside the gene matches. Written as DNA, the CDR3 is TGTGCCAGCAGCTCAACCCCGGGACAGGGGGCCCCCGAGCAGTACTTC. Translation gives CASSSTPGQGAPEQYF.

This chain joins TRBV6-1 and TRBJ2-1; TRBD1 matches at 10 bases. CDR3 size: 15 residues. Germline assignment: CDR1 MNHNS and CDR2 SASEGT. V was pared by 6 bases and J by 4 bases, with 6 bases of the junction left unmatched. The CDR3, as DNA: TGTGCCAGCAGCGACCGGACAGGGGGATACAATGAGCAGTTCTTC. Translation: CASSDRTGGYNEQFF.

CDR3 in DNA: TGTGCCAGCAGGCCCACAGGGATCGAGACCCAGTACTTC. This codes for CASRPTGIETQYF. This rearrangement joins TRBV6-5 to TRBJ2-5; D is possibly TRBD1 (6 bases). The ends were cut back, 6 bases at V and 5 bases at J, with 13 bases in the middle. This CDR3 contains 13 residues. Per germline, CDR1 MNHEY and CDR2 SVGAGI.

CDR3 loop: CASRPDRAREQYF. The CDR3 nucleotides are TGTGCCAGCAGACCTGACAGGGCTCGGGAGCAGTACTTC. V gene TRBV6-5 combines with J gene TRBJ2-7; 7 bases map to TRBD1. The germline CDR1 and CDR2 sequences are MNHEY and SVGAGI. Trimming took 6 bases from V and 7 from J; bases not matched to a gene: 9. The CDR3 is 13 amino acids.

V gene TRBV6-6 combines with J gene TRBJ2-2; the D call may be TRBD1 or TRBD2 (6 bases each). Germline V gene sequence: CDR1 MNHNY, CDR2 SVGAGI (reference sequence). V lost 3 bases to trimming and J lost 2 bases, with 13 bases between them. The CDR3 is 16 residues long. DNA for the CDR3: TGTGCCAGCAGTTATGAGGGGGGACTTAACACCGGGGAGCTGTTTTTT. Protein: CASSYEGGLNTGELFF.